Below, 9 T cell receptor beta chains from the same sample are listed, as sequenced in a study of somatic mutations in cytotoxic T cells in rheumatoid arthritis. The assay was immunoSEQ multiplex PCR, and TCRdb's table has in-frame clones only and misses some. The sample contains under 20,000 clones, around 83% of which appear only once. The sequenced sample consisted of CD8+ T cells sorted from blood. The receptor set was obtained from an adult with rheumatoid arthritis.

The chain employs TRBV4-1 and TRBJ2-5; perhaps TRBD2 as D (6 bases). Germline V CDR1 and CDR2: MGHRA, YSYEKL. The V gene lost 4 bases and the J gene lost 4 bases, with 19 bases spanning the gap. The CDR3 sequence is 16 residues long. The CDR3 spells CASSPPGGVPPETQYF. In nucleotides, the CDR3 is TGCGCCAGCAGCCCCCCAGGAGGGGTTCCCCCAGAGACCCAGTACTTC.

The rearrangement uses TRBV13 and TRBJ2-7; TRBD1 matches at 7 bases. The CDR3 contains 14 residues. J lost 2 bases, V lost 3 bases, and 4 bases had no gene match. The V gene's germline CDR1 is PRHDT and CDR2 FYEKMQ (reference sequence). The CDR3 region is CASSFTGVPYEQYF. The CDR3 region has the DNA TGTGCCAGCAGCTTCACAGGGGTTCCCTACGAGCAGTACTTC.

The rearrangement joins TRBV25-1 to TRBJ1-1; D remains ambiguous. The CDR3 runs to 13 residues. Between the trimmed V and J ends, which lost 1 base and 6 bases, there was a span of 9 bases. Germline V gene sequence: CDR1 MGHDK, CDR2 SYGVNS. For the CDR3, the DNA is TGTGCCAGCAGTGAATCGTTGGGATCTGAAGCTTTCTTT. Amino acids: CASSESLGSEAFF.

In this sample, this clone turned up a few times. The chain links TRBV15 to TRBJ2-7; 8 bases are shared with TRBD1. Unmatched junction bases numbered 9, after V lost 5 bases and J lost 3 bases. The germline V gene encodes CDR1 LNHNV and CDR2 YYDKDF (reference sequence). The CDR3 sequence is 15 residues long. The CDR3 nucleotides read TGTGCCACCAGCGAATACAGGGGGGTTAACTACGAGCAGTACTTC. Translating it yields CATSEYRGVNYEQYF.

The chain couples TRBV6-4 to TRBJ1-2, with D uncertain. CDR1 and CDR2 (germline): MRHNA, SNTAGT. The CDR3 is 12 residues long. The V end was cut by 7 bases, the J end by 3 bases, with 9 bases between. Written as DNA, the CDR3 is TGTGCCAGCATAGTTGGTCACTATGGCTACACCTTC. Protein sequence: CASIVGHYGYTF.

In this sample, this clone turned up a few times. The V call is TRBV11-2, the J call TRBJ2-7, with 7 bases that match TRBD1. The CDR3 has 13 amino acids. The V segment lost 5 bases and the J segment 5 bases; nucleotides outside the gene matches: 6. CDR1 is SGHAT and CDR2 is FQNNGV in the germline V gene. CDR3: CASSMLTGDEQYF. In DNA form, the CDR3 reads TGTGCCAGCAGCATGCTCACAGGGGACGAGCAGTACTTC.

The chain has TRBV10-3 and TRBJ2-7; 10 bases are shared with TRBD1. Germline trimming cut 5 bases from V and 5 bases from J; bases unmatched to any gene: 9. From germline, CDR1 is ENHRY and CDR2 SYGVKD. This CDR3 comprises 15 residues. The CDR3 DNA is TGTGCCATCAGTTTTTGGGACAGGGGTTATAACGAGCAGTACTTC. Translation gives CAISFWDRGYNEQYF.

The chain combines TRBV19 with TRBJ1-1; a possible D gene is TRBD1 (5 bases). This CDR3 has 13 amino acids. CDR1 LNHDA and CDR2 SQIVND come from the germline V gene (reference sequence). Trimming removed 9 bases from V and 6 bases from J, with 17 bases in between. CDR3 in DNA: TGTGCCAGCTCCCGTAAGGGGATCCCTGAAGCTTTCTTT. Protein product: CASSRKGIPEAFF. The variable domain in full, with the rest retrieved from reference TRBV19 and TRBJ1-1, is DGGITQSPKYLFRKEGQNVTLSCEQNLNHDAMYWYRQDPGQGLRLIYYSQIVNDFQKGDIAEGYSVSREKKESFPLTVTSAQKNPTAFYLCASSRKGIPEAFFGQGTRLTVV.

This chain joins TRBV2 and TRBJ2-2; 9 bases map to TRBD1. There are 15 residues in the CDR3. Trimming at V came to 5 bases and at J to 6 bases, leaving 7 bases not matched to a gene. Per the germline V gene, CDR1 is SNHLY and CDR2 is FYNNEI. The CDR3 bases are TGTGCCAGCAGTCCAAACAGGGGGCAAGCCGGGGAGCTGTTTTTT. Translating gives CASSPNRGQAGELFF. Full variable domain (outside the CDR3, taken from reference TRBV2 and TRBJ2-2): EPEVTQTPSHQVTQMGQEVILRCVPISNHLYFYWYRQILGQKVEFLVSFYNNEISEKSEIFDDQFSVERPDGSNFTLKIRSTKLEDSAMYFCASSPNRGQAGELFFGEGSRLTVL.